Listed below are T cell receptor beta chains from one sample, sequenced in a study of cytomegalovirus exposure and HLA in healthy donors. Assay used: immunoSEQ multiplex PCR; TCRdb lists only in-frame clones, some missing. The sample has 100,000 to 150,000 clones, roughly 94% seen once. Sequencing input: PBMCs. Receptor source: a woman under 30 in good health and CMV-seronegative. The CDR3 runs from the conserved cysteine through the conserved F or W. D genes are given only for firm matches. A clone size is listed for some rows: how often the clone was seen (once, few, many), or a class if it is expanded.

TRBJ1-5 . few TRBV6-1 TGTGCCAGCAGGCCGGGGAACAATCAGCCCCAGCATTTT CASRPGNNQPQHF
TRBJ2-1 . . TRBV11-2 TGTGCCAGCAGTTTGGGGACTTTCGGCTACAATGAGCAGTTCTTC CASSLGTFGYNEQFF
TRBJ2-3 . . TRBV6-4 TGTGCCAGCAGTGACTGGGCCAGCACAGATACGCAGTATTTT CASSDWASTDTQYF
TRBJ2-7 TRBD1 . TRBV30 TGTGCCTTTCTTCCCCGGGACAGGGTATCTTACGAGCAGTACTTC CAFLPRDRVSYEQYF
TRBJ1-3 TRBD1 . TRBV19 TGTGCCAGCTGTCCGGGACAGGGTGTGACAGACACCATATATTTT CASCPGQGVTDTIYF
TRBJ2-7 . . TRBV6-1 TGTGCCAGCAGTGAAGCGCTAAACAGGGCCTACGAGCAGTACTTC CASSEALNRAYEQYF
TRBJ2-1 TRBD2 once TRBV7-2 TGTGCCAGCAGCTGGACCGGGACTAGCGGCAATGAGCAGTTCTTC CASSWTGTSGNEQFF
TRBJ2-1 TRBD2 . TRBV9 TGTGCCAGCAGCTACCGACTAGCGGAGGGGGAGCAGTTCTTC CASSYRLAEGEQFF
TRBJ2-6 TRBD1 . TRBV27 TGTGCCAGCAGTTTATTGAGGGGGCGCGAGTCTGGGGCCAACGTCCTGACTTTC CASSLLRGRESGANVLTF
TRBJ1-3 TRBD1 . TRBV28 TGTGCCAGCAGTCTTTCTTCGGGACAGGGCTCTGGAAACACCATATATTTT CASSLSSGQGSGNTIYF
TRBJ1-1 . . TRBV29-1 TGCAGCGTTGTCAGGGGCGCCGGGAACACTGAAGCTTTCTTT CSVVRGAGNTEAFF
TRBJ2-1 . . TRBV10-3 TGTGCCATCAGTGAAGAAACTAGTCTCAATGAGCAGTTCTTC CAISEETSLNEQFF
TRBJ2-2 TRBD2 . TRBV5-1 TGCGCCAGCAGCGCCGATAGCGGGGGAAACACCGGGGAGCTGTTTTTT CASSADSGGNTGELFF
TRBJ2-2 . . TRBV19 TGTGCCAGTAGGAGAAGACTAGGGGACACCGGGGAGCTGTTTTTT CASRRRLGDTGELFF
TRBJ2-7 . . TRBV2 TGTGCCAGCAGCCCGCGAGGAGGGGTTACGATCTACGAGCAGTACTTC CASSPRGGVTIYEQYF
TRBJ2-7 . . TRBV18 TGTGCCAGCTCACCACAAGTAGGGGACGAGCAGTACTTC CASSPQVGDEQYF
TRBJ2-7 TRBD2 . TRBV7-9 TGTGCCACCGATAGCGGGGGCCTCTACGAGCAGTACTTC CATDSGGLYEQYF
TRBJ2-2 . . TRBV6-1 TGTGCCAGCTGCAGCCAGCGCGGGGAGCTGTTTTTT CASCSQRGELFF
TRBJ2-6 TRBD1 . TRBV19 TGTGCCAGTAGTAGGGACAGGGAAAACTCTGGGGCCAACGTCCTGACTTTC CASSRDRENSGANVLTF
TRBJ1-2 . . TRBV4-1 TGCGCCAGCAGCCAAGTACCGGGAGAGGGGACCTATGGCTACACCTTC CASSQVPGEGTYGYTF
TRBJ2-7 . once TRBV11-2 TGTGCCAGCAGCCCCTCCGGGGGACCCAACTACGAGCAGTACTTC CASSPSGGPNYEQYF
TRBJ1-1 . . TRBV4-2 TGTGCCAGCAGCCCCTCCCCCCCCAGGCAAGCTTTCTTT CASSPSPPRQAFF
TRBJ2-7 . . TRBV7-9 TGTGCCAGCAGCCGCGGGCGGTCCTACGAGCAGTACTTC CASSRGRSYEQYF
TRBJ2-1 TRBD2 . TRBV10-3 TGTGCCATCAGTGCCTTAACACTAGCGGGAGCATACAATGAGCAGTTCTTC CAISALTLAGAYNEQFF
TRBJ1-5 TRBD1 . TRBV5-1 TGCGCCAGCAGCCTCGGGACAGGCAGCAATCAGCCCCAGCATTTT CASSLGTGSNQPQHF
TRBJ1-1 . . TRBV7-2 TGTGCCAGCAGCTTGAGGCAGGGGAACACTGAAGCTTTCTTT CASSLRQGNTEAFF
TRBJ1-2 . . TRBV2 TGTGCCAGCAGACACGACACAGGGCTTTGGGGCTACACCTTC CASRHDTGLWGYTF
TRBJ2-1 TRBD1 . TRBV28 TGTGCCAGCACGACGGGGACAGGGGTCTACAATGAGCAGTTCTTC CASTTGTGVYNEQFF
TRBJ2-3 . . TRBV5-4 TGTGCCAGCAGAGGGGGGGCTGACGGCACAGATACGCAGTATTTT CASRGGADGTDTQYF
TRBJ2-1 . . TRBV11-2 TGTGCCAGCAGCTTTTTCGGGGGTAGCTCCTACAATGAGCAGTTCTTC CASSFFGGSSYNEQFF
TRBJ2-3 TRBD1 . TRBV6-5 TGTGCCAGCAGTCCCCCGGGACAGACAGATACGCAGTATTTT CASSPPGQTDTQYF
TRBJ2-2 . . TRBV7-3 TGTGCCAGCAGCCCGGCGGGACTCGGGGCCGGGGAGCTGTTTTTT CASSPAGLGAGELFF
TRBJ2-5 TRBD2 . TRBV5-4 TGTGCCAGCAGCTTGCCCAGCGGGAGGGCGGCGGAGACCCAGTACTTC CASSLPSGRAAETQYF
TRBJ1-6 . . TRBV2 TGTGCCAGCAGTGAGGCAGGGTGGCGTTCACCCCTCCACTTT CASSEAGWRSPLHF
TRBJ1-1 . . TRBV6-5 TGTGCCAGCAGTTTTAACAAATTGCGGGTGAACACTGAAGCTTTCTTT CASSFNKLRVNTEAFF
TRBJ2-5 . . TRBV6-4 TGTGCCAGCAGGACGGGTGTGGCAGAAGAGACCCAGTACTTC CASRTGVAEETQYF
TRBJ2-7 TRBD2 . TRBV6-1 TGTGCCAGCAGTGAAGGGGGGGGTTTCGGCTACGAGCAGTACTTC CASSEGGGFGYEQYF
TRBJ1-6 TRBD1 . TRBV5-4 TGTGCCAGCAGCGGGAAAGAGGGGGCGGATAATTCACCCCTCCACTTT CASSGKEGADNSPLHF
TRBJ2-7 TRBD2 . TRBV6-5 TGTGCCAGCAGTTACGACGAGCGGGAGGGCAAGCAGTACTTC CASSYDEREGKQYF
TRBJ2-7 . once TRBV28 TGTGCCAGCAGTTTAGGTGGCACCTCCTACGAGCAGTACTTC CASSLGGTSYEQYF
TRBJ1-6 TRBD1 once TRBV2 TGTGCCAGCAGTTCCCCCAGCAGGGGGTCCCTTAATTCACCCCTCCACTTT CASSSPSRGSLNSPLHF
TRBJ2-2 . . TRBV11-3 TGTGCCAGCAGCTTATTGCCGGGGGACACCGGGGAGCTGTTTTTT CASSLLPGDTGELFF
TRBJ2-3 TRBD2 . TRBV7-3 TGTGCCAGCAGCTTAGGAGCGGGGGGGCCTCCAGATACGCAGTATTTT CASSLGAGGPPDTQYF
TRBJ2-5 TRBD2 . TRBV6-4 TGTGCCAGCAGTGTCCGAGCGGGAGCCGGAGAGACCCAGTACTTC CASSVRAGAGETQYF
TRBJ1-2 . . TRBV5-1 TGCGCCAGCAGCTTGTCATCACAGGGCCACGGCTACACCTTC CASSLSSQGHGYTF
TRBJ2-3 TRBD1 . TRBV7-3 TGTGCCAGCAGCCTCCGACAGGGCCCCCTTACAGATACGCAGTATTTT CASSLRQGPLTDTQYF
TRBJ2-7 . . TRBV9 TGTGCCAGCAGCGTACAATCTTTCGGGAGCGAGCAGTACTTC CASSVQSFGSEQYF
TRBJ2-7 TRBD2 . TRBV7-9 TGTGCCAGCAGCTTGACTAAGAGCGGGGGCTCCTACGAGCAGTACTTC CASSLTKSGGSYEQYF